The entry below gives a single T cell receptor (beta chain) sequence along with its context. Its specificity is not known. The data derive from a study of Ad26.COV2.S vaccination and SARS-CoV-2 variants. Whole-study results and caveats: With respect to non-spike TCR breadth, vaccine and placebo recipients were similar. Breadth, reportedly substantial, characterized the spike-specific CD8+ and CD4+ T cell responses after vaccination. Those who received the vaccine showed greater spike-specific TCR breadth than those given placebo.

The CDR3 contains 16 residues. V lost 2 bases to trimming and J lost 7 bases; unmatched junction nucleotides: 12. From germline, CDR1 is SGHDT and CDR2 YYEEEE. The method was immunoSEQ multiplex PCR; TCRdb's version includes in-frame clones alone and lacks a portion of them. The sample has over 110,000 clones; around 86% are singletons. The chain carries TRBV5-6 and TRBJ1-2; 9 bases map to TRBD1. The sequencing used peripheral blood, collected after recovery from COVID-19. The TCR originated in a human donor who had recovered from COVID-19. CDR3 in amino acids: CASSLSGTGIGLGYTF. The CDR3 nucleotides read TGTGCCAGCAGCTTATCCGGGACAGGGATAGGTCTTGGCTACACCTTC.